These 20 T cell receptor beta chains were sequenced from one sample in a study of Graves' ophthalmopathy and Graves' hyperthyroidism. Beta-chain TCR CDR3 regions were amplified from RNA transcripts. The first-round RT-PCR employed HTBI primers together with the Qiagen OneStep RT-PCR kit. A multiplex PCR was then performed as the second round. TCRdb reprocessed the multiplex PCR reads via MiXCR and lists one record per CDR3 protein. The sample lists 560,000 or so distinct CDR3 sequences; about 35% were seen once. The sequenced material came from peripheral blood or thyroid tissue (not recorded which). The receptor source for this set is an adult man with Graves' hyperthyroidism.

This clonotype was detected ten times or more. This rearrangement joins TRBV3-1 to TRBJ1-2, with D perhaps TRBD1 (5 bases). The CDR3 loop spans 14 amino acids. Trimming left V 1 base short and J 7 bases short, with 13 bases between. Germline V gene lookup returns CDR1 LGHDT and CDR2 YNNKEL (reference sequence). The CDR3 sequence: CASSQALRGLGYTF. In DNA form, the CDR3 reads TGTGCCAGCAGCCAAGCTTTACGGGGACTTGGCTACACCTTC.

The V and J genes are TRBV10-3 and TRBJ1-2; 9 bases are shared with TRBD1. From germline, CDR1 is ENHRY and CDR2 SYGVKD. V shed 8 bases and J 3 bases; nucleotides not matched to a gene: 4. This CDR3 is built from 13 residues. The CDR3 protein is CAIGGQGDYGYTF. The CDR3 DNA sequence: TGTGCCATCGGGGGACAGGGAGACTATGGCTACACCTTC.

This clonotype was counted many times. This chain joins TRBV6-5 and TRBJ2-2, with 10 bases fitting TRBD1. Germline V gene lookup returns CDR1 MNHEY and CDR2 SVGAGI. This CDR3 has 16 amino acids. V lost 5 bases to trimming and J lost 7 bases; unmatched junction nucleotides: 10. CDR3 nucleotide sequence: TGTGCCAGCAGTCCAGGGGACAGGGGAGCCAGCGGGGAGCTGTTTTTT. Its protein is CASSPGDRGASGELFF.

This clonotype was recorded at least ten times. The chain carries TRBV20-1 and TRBJ2-5, with 10 bases matching TRBD2. The germline V gene encodes CDR1 DFQATT and CDR2 SNEGSKA (reference sequence). This CDR3 region has 18 residues. J lost 4 bases, V lost 0 bases, and 14 bases had no gene match. The CDR3 region is CSAREPGRSGRVLETQYF. Here the CDR3 DNA reads TGCAGTGCTAGAGAACCAGGGCGAAGCGGGAGGGTCTTAGAGACCCAGTACTTC.

This clonotype was recorded at least ten times. The V call is TRBV9, the J call TRBJ2-5; D possibly corresponds to TRBD2 (6 bases). Germline CDR1 and CDR2: SGDLS and YYNGEE. V dropped 2 bases and J dropped 4 bases, with 12 bases sitting between them. The CDR3 sequence is 14 residues long. CDR3 residues: CASSVSSAGETQYF. CDR3 sequence (DNA): TGTGCCAGCAGCGTTTCTAGCGCCGGAGAGACCCAGTACTTC.

The J gene is TRBJ2-5, the V gene TRBV6-1; D is possibly TRBD2 (5 bases). The CDR3 loop spans 15 amino acids. Germline CDR1 is MNHNS and CDR2 is SASEGT. V lost 5 bases, J lost 0 bases, and 13 bases lay in between. The CDR3 protein is CASSSGLLYQETQYF. The CDR3 DNA sequence: TGTGCCAGCAGTTCCGGACTGCTGTACCAAGAGACCCAGTACTTC.

Many counts were recorded for this clonotype. The chain combines TRBV7-2 with TRBJ1-4; D is unresolved. Trimming cost V 1 base and J 5 bases, with 5 bases left between them. CDR1 and CDR2 (germline): SGHTA, FQGNSA. The CDR3 loop spans 13 amino acids. The CDR3 loop reads CASSLERNEKLFF. CDR3 bases: TGTGCCAGCAGCTTAGAAAGGAATGAAAAACTGTTTTTT.

This clonotype was seen once. The J gene is TRBJ1-4, the V gene TRBV9; D might be TRBD1 (5 bases). Germline assignment: CDR1 SGDLS and CDR2 YYNGEE. Trimming removed 3 bases from V and 4 bases from J, with 13 bases in between. This CDR3 spans 15 amino acids. DNA of the CDR3: TGTGCCAGCAGCGCCCGGGCGGGGGGTAATGAAAAACTGTTTTTT. It encodes CASSARAGGNEKLFF. Looking up the rest from reference TRBV9 and TRBJ1-4 gives the full variable domain: DSGVTQTPKHLITATGQRVTLRCSPRSGDLSVYWYQQSLDQGLQFLIQYYNGEERAKGNILERFSAQQFPDLHSELNLSSLELGDSALYFCASSARAGGNEKLFFGSGTQLSVL.

This clonotype has ten or more counts. V gene TRBV7-9 combines with J gene TRBJ2-5; 11 bases match TRBD2. Germline CDR1 reads SEHNR; CDR2 reads FQNEAQ (reference sequence). V dropped 6 bases and J dropped 5; count of bases not matched to a gene: 14. CDR3 length: 17 residues. CDR3 bases: TGTGCCAGCAGGGAGACTAGCGGGGAAGTATGGGAGGAGACCCAGTACTTC. Amino acid sequence: CASRETSGEVWEETQYF. The whole variable domain, filled in from reference TRBV7-9 and TRBJ2-5, reads DTGVSQNPRHKITKRGQNVTFRCDPISEHNRLYWYRQTLGQGPEFLTYFQNEAQLEKSRLLSDRFSAERPKGSFSTLEIQRTEQGDSAMYLCASRETSGEVWEETQYFGPGTRLLVL.

The chain has TRBV25-1 and TRBJ2-7; either TRBD1 or TRBD2 may fit D (5 bases each). Germline V gene lookup returns CDR1 MGHDK and CDR2 SYGVNS. This CDR3 comprises 15 residues. The ends were cut back, 9 bases at V and 1 base at J, with 19 bases in the middle. CDR3 DNA sequence: TGTGCCAGTAAGGGAGCGTTGGGACGTTCCTACGAGCAGTACTTC. Its translation: CASKGALGRSYEQYF.

This clonotype appeared many times. The chain uses TRBV6-1 and TRBJ1-2; 7 nucleotides agree with TRBD1. Germline loops: CDR1 MNHNS, CDR2 SASEGT. V lost 7 bases, J lost 5 bases, and 10 bases stayed unmatched. This CDR3 contains 14 residues. CDR3 region: CASNPGQVYYGYTF. In DNA form, the CDR3 reads TGTGCCAGCAACCCCGGACAGGTTTATTATGGCTACACCTTC.

This clonotype has a handful of counts. The V call is TRBV2, the J call TRBJ1-1; no definite D call. The CDR3 sequence is 13 residues long. CDR1 SNHLY and CDR2 FYNNEI come from the germline V gene. The V gene lost 6 bases and the J gene lost 1 base, with 9 bases spanning the gap. This CDR3 is CASRYGRNTEAFF. The CDR3, as DNA: TGTGCCAGCAGGTACGGGAGGAACACTGAAGCTTTCTTT. Together with reference TRBV2 and TRBJ1-1, the CDR3 gives the full variable domain: EPEVTQTPSHQVTQMGQEVILRCVPISNHLYFYWYRQILGQKVEFLVSFYNNEISEKSEIFDDQFSVERPDGSNFTLKIRSTKLEDSAMYFCASRYGRNTEAFFGQGTRLTVV.

In this sample, this clonotype turned up many times. CDR3 region: CASSQNANTGELFF. The CDR3 DNA is TGTGCCAGCAGCCAAAACGCGAACACCGGGGAGCTGTTTTTT. The rearrangement uses TRBV7-3 and TRBJ2-2; D is unclear. Germline V gene lookup returns CDR1 SGHTA and CDR2 FQGTGA. This CDR3 comprises 14 residues. V was shortened by 5 bases and J by 0 bases, with 7 bases between the two germline ends.

Turning to this clonotype: A much larger clonotype is one base distant, so this may be a read error. V gene TRBV6-2 or TRBV6-3 combines with J gene TRBJ2-5, with D possibly being TRBD1 or TRBD2 (5 bases each). The CDR3 extends over 15 amino acids. In germline, CDR1 is MNHEY, CDR2 SVGEGT. The CDR3 is CASSGADSLQETQHF. The CDR3 DNA reads as TGTGCCAGCAGTGGGGCGGACTCCCTCCAAGAGACCCAGCACTTC.

This clonotype was picked up many times. The V call is TRBV15, the J call TRBJ2-5; a possible D gene is TRBD2 (6 bases). The CDR3 runs to 15 residues. Trimming took off 0 bases at V and 5 bases at J, with 13 bases between the two ends. Germline loops: CDR1 LNHNV, CDR2 YYDKDF (reference sequence). The CDR3 DNA reads as TGTGCCACCAGCAGAGAGACAACCCGGGAGGAGACCCAGTACTTC. Encoded protein: CATSRETTREETQYF.

With regard to this clonotype: Mismatch with germline at one junction end may stem from a read error. This chain connects TRBV7-9 to TRBJ1-2; 8 nucleotides line up with TRBD1. Germline lookup yields CDR1 SEHNR and CDR2 FQNEAQ (reference sequence). This CDR3 has 13 residues. This CDR3 reads CAGSQTGDYGYTF. CDR3 sequence (DNA): TGTGCCGGCAGCCAGACAGGGGACTATGGCTACACCTTC.

The table lists this clonotype with many counts. The chain carries TRBV11-2 and TRBJ1-6; D not resolved. V lost 6 bases and J 9 bases, leaving 12 bases between the germline ends. Germline lookup yields CDR1 SGHAT and CDR2 FQNNGV. The CDR3 runs 13 residues. The CDR3: CASRFDWSSPLHF. The CDR3 DNA is TGTGCCAGCAGGTTCGATTGGAGTTCACCCCTCCACTTT.

This clonotype was counted a few times. The V call is TRBV6-1, the J call TRBJ2-5; D uncertain. V lost 5 bases and J lost 1, with 17 bases in between. This CDR3 comprises 16 residues. CDR1 is MNHNS, CDR2 SASEGT, per germline. CDR3 residues: CASSYQWSRLQETQYF. The CDR3 DNA sequence: TGTGCCAGCAGTTATCAATGGAGCCGACTCCAAGAGACCCAGTACTTC.

This clonotype has only a few counts. The gene calls are TRBV7-2 and TRBJ1-5; 11 nucleotides match TRBD1. Germline values: CDR1 SGHTA, CDR2 FQGNSA. This CDR3 has 17 residues. Trimming removed 5 bases from V and 8 bases from J; junction bases left unmatched: 14. The CDR3: CASSQVSGQGVGKPQHF. The CDR3 bases are TGTGCCAGCAGCCAAGTGTCGGGACAGGGGGTAGGAAAGCCCCAGCATTTT.

V usage is TRBV19 and J usage is TRBJ2-3; D is ambiguous. Trimming left V 3 bases short and J 2 bases short, with 9 bases between. The CDR3 length is 14 residues. Germline CDR1 is LNHDA and CDR2 is SQIVND (reference sequence). CDR3 in amino acids: CASSIGLPTDTQYF. The CDR3 DNA sequence: TGTGCCAGTAGTATCGGGCTCCCCACAGATACGCAGTATTTT. The variable domain in full, with the rest retrieved from reference TRBV19 and TRBJ2-3, is DGGITQSPKYLFRKEGQNVTLSCEQNLNHDAMYWYRQDPGQGLRLIYYSQIVNDFQKGDIAEGYSVSREKKESFPLTVTSAQKNPTAFYLCASSIGLPTDTQYFGPGTRLTVL.